Presented here are 3 T cell receptor beta chains from one specimen sequenced in a study of T cell repertoires in cytomegalovirus infection. TCRdb itself ran the reads through MiXCR, one entry per CDR3 protein. The sample holds fewer than 1,000,000 distinct CDR3 sequences, less than 35% seen once. The antigens for these receptors are not known. Sequencing was performed on cultured CD8+ T cells from PBMCs, taken from culture after CMV antigen stimulation. These receptors came from a human donor in good health (CMV status not recorded). Some clones in this sample may be carry-over from other donors' samples.

This clonotype was detected many times. The gene calls are TRBV3-1 and TRBJ1-5, with 10 bases lining up with TRBD1. Trimming at V came to 4 bases and at J to 6 bases, leaving 6 bases not matched to a gene. The CDR3 totals 15 residues. The germline V gene has CDR1 LGHDT and CDR2 YNNKEL (reference sequence). The CDR3 here is CASSLGQGSFQPQHF. The CDR3 DNA sequence: TGTGCCAGCAGCCTGGGACAGGGGTCGTTTCAGCCCCAGCATTTT. Variable domain in full (rest from reference TRBV3-1 and TRBJ1-5): DTAVSQTPKYLVTQMGNDKSIKCEQNLGHDTMYWYKQDSKKFLKIMFSYNNKELIINETVPNRFSPKSPDKAHLNLHINSLELGDSAVYFCASSLGQGSFQPQHFGDGTRLSIL.

This clonotype was observed a handful of times. This chain joins TRBV7-6 and TRBJ1-3; no clear D. Trimming cost V 10 bases and J 2 bases, with 18 bases left between them. This CDR3 is built from 15 residues. Germline-derived CDR1 and CDR2 are SGHVS and FNYEAQ. CDR3 in DNA: TGTGCCATCCAGGCCCCTGGGGAGGCTGGAAACACCATATATTTT. Its protein product is CAIQAPGEAGNTIYF.

The chain uses TRBV5-6 and TRBJ2-4, with 7 positions matching TRBD1. This CDR3 has 19 amino acids. V lost 6 bases and J lost 0; bases outside the gene matches: 18. Germline-derived CDR1 and CDR2 are SGHDT and YYEEEE. CDR3 coding DNA: TGTGCCAGCAAATTCTGGACCCGGACAGGCCTACTAGCCAAAAACATTCAGTACTTC. Residues: CASKFWTRTGLLAKNIQYF.